The 9 T cell receptor beta chains given below trace back to one sample, sequenced in a study of response to subunit inactivated influenza vaccine. Each CDR3 protein is one row after TCRdb ran MiXCR on the RT-PCR reads. Of under 800,000 distinct CDR3 sequences listed, roughly 14% were seen once; the top ten hold around 7%. The sample was PBMCs from blood, taken 14 to 15 days before vaccination. The receptors were sampled from a man over 45 who received an inactivated influenza vaccine.

The chain employs TRBV6-1 and TRBJ1-2; D gene unclear. Germline V gene sequence: CDR1 MNHNS, CDR2 SASEGT. V was clipped by 4 bases and J by 5 bases, with 14 bases between them. CDR3 size: 14 residues. CDR3 sequence: CASSGYATQYGYTF. The CDR3 DNA reads TGTGCCAGCAGTGGATACGCTACCCAGTATGGCTACACCTTC.

This clonotype was counted only a few times. This chain uses TRBV15 with TRBJ1-4; D remains ambiguous. The CDR3 consists of 14 residues. CDR1 LNHNV and CDR2 YYDKDF come from the germline V gene (reference sequence). Trimming left V 0 bases short and J 5 bases short, with 7 bases between. The CDR3 spells CATSRDEENEKLFF. The CDR3 nucleotides are TGTGCCACCAGCAGAGATGAGGAGAATGAAAAACTGTTTTTT.

At least ten counts were recorded for this clonotype. The chain uses TRBV12-3 or TRBV12-4 and TRBJ1-5; D might be TRBD1 (6 bases). The CDR3 totals 14 residues. V gave up 5 bases and J gave up 4 bases, with 12 bases separating them. CDR3 in DNA: TGTGCCAGCAGTCCAACAGGGAGGAATCAGCCCCAGCATTTT. This encodes CASSPTGRNQPQHF.

This clonotype came up many times. The chain has TRBV28 and TRBJ1-3, with 12 bases identical to TRBD1. V lost 4 bases and J lost 1; bases outside the gene matches: 5. Germline CDR1 MDHEN, CDR2 SYDVKM. This CDR3 comprises 17 residues. The CDR3 protein is CASSSTGQGASGNTIYF. The CDR3 nucleotides are TGTGCCAGCAGTTCCACGGGACAGGGGGCTTCTGGAAACACCATATATTTT. The full variable domain, in which reference TRBV28 and TRBJ1-3 provide the parts outside the CDR3, is DVKVTQSSRYLVKRTGEKVFLECVQDMDHENMFWYRQDPGLGLRLIYFSYDVKMKEKGDIPEGYSVSREKKERFSLILESASTNQTSMYLCASSSTGQGASGNTIYFGEGSWLTVV.

This clonotype occurred many times. V gene TRBV20-1 combines with J gene TRBJ2-7; no firm D call. V was trimmed by 5 bases and J by 2 bases, leaving 13 bases between them. This CDR3 has 13 amino acids. Germline V gene sequence: CDR1 DFQATT, CDR2 SNEGSKA (reference sequence). CDR3 sequence reads: CSAQAELTYEQYF. DNA of the CDR3: TGCAGTGCTCAGGCGGAATTAACCTACGAGCAGTACTTC.

The genes are TRBV15 and TRBJ1-1; D remains unclear. Germline V gives CDR1 LNHNV, CDR2 YYDKDF (reference sequence). V was pared by 1 base and J by 10 bases, with 19 bases between. CDR3 length equals 15 residues. The CDR3 DNA follows: TGTGCCACCAGCAGAGGGTCTCTTAAGACCGCGGGAGCTTTCTTT. The encoded protein is CATSRGSLKTAGAFF.

The chain uses TRBV15 and TRBJ1-2; D is perhaps TRBD1 (6 bases). Trimming took 1 base from V and 9 from J, leaving 9 bases between them. Looked up from germline, CDR1 is LNHNV and CDR2 is YYDKDF (reference sequence). The length of the CDR3 is 12 residues. Here the CDR3 DNA reads TGTGCCACCAGCAGAGCCACAGGGCGCTACACCTTC. This sequence encodes CATSRATGRYTF.

This clonotype was detected only a few times. The J gene is TRBJ2-1, the V gene TRBV7-2; 8 positions agree with TRBD2. The V segment lost 3 bases and the J segment 0 bases; nucleotides outside the gene matches: 7. CDR1 is SGHTA and CDR2 is FQGNSA in the germline V gene. CDR3 length: 17 residues. CDR3: CASSLDRLASSYNEQFF. CDR3 bases: TGTGCCAGCAGCTTGGACCGACTAGCGAGCTCCTACAATGAGCAGTTCTTC.

The chain employs TRBV6-2 or TRBV6-3 and TRBJ1-1; TRBD1 matches 7 bases. Trimming at V came to 7 bases and at J to 1 base, leaving 9 bases not matched to a gene. CDR1 is MNHEY and CDR2 is SVGEGT in the germline V gene. This CDR3 is 15 amino acids long. The CDR3: CASIARQGRNTEAFF. As DNA, the CDR3 is TGTGCCAGCATCGCTAGACAGGGAAGGAACACTGAAGCTTTCTTT.